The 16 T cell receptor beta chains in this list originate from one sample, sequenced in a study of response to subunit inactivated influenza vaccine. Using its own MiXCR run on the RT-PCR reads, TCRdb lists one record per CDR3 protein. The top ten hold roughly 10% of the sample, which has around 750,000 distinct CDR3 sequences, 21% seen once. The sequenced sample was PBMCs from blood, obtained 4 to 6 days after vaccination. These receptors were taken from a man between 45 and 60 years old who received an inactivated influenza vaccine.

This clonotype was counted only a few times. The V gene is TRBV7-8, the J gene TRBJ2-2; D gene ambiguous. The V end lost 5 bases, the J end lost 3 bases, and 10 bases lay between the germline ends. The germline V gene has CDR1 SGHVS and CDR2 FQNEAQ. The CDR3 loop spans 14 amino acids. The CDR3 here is CASSVQAYTGELFF. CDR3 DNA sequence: TGTGCCAGCAGCGTGCAGGCGTACACCGGGGAGCTGTTTTTT.

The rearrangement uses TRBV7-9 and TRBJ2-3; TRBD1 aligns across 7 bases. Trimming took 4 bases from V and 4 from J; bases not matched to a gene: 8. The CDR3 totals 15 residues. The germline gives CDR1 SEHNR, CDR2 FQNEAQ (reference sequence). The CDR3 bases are TGTGCCAGCAGCTCCCGGACAGGCGGGCCAGATACGCAGTATTTT. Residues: CASSSRTGGPDTQYF.

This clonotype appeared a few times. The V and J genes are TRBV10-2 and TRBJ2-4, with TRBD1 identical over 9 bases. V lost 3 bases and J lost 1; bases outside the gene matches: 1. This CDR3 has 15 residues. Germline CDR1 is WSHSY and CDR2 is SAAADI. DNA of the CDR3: TGCGCCAGCAGTGAACAGGGGGCTGCCAAAAACATTCAGTACTTC. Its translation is CASSEQGAAKNIQYF.

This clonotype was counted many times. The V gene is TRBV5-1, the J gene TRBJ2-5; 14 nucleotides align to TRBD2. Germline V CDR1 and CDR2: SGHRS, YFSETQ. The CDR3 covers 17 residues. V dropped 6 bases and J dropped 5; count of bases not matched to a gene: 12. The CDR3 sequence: CASTRPGLAGDSETQYF. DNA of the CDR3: TGCGCCAGCACAAGACCGGGACTAGCGGGGGATTCGGAGACCCAGTACTTC.

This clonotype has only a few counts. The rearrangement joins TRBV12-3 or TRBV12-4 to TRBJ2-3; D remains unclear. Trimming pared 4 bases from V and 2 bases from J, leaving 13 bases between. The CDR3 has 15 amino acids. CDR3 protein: CASSSILGSTDTQYF. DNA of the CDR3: TGTGCCAGCAGTTCAATACTGGGGTCCACAGATACGCAGTATTTT.

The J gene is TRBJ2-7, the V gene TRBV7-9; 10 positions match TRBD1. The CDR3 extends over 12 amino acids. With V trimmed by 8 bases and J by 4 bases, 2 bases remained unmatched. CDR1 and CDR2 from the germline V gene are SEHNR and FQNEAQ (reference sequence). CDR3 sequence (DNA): TGTGCCAGCGGACAGGGGGATTACGAGCAGTACTTC. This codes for CASGQGDYEQYF.

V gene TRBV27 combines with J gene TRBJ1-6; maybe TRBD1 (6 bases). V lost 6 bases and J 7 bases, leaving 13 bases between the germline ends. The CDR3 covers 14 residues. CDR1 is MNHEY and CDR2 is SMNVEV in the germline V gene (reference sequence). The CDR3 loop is CASSPDRTNSPLHF. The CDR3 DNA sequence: TGTGCCAGCAGCCCAGACAGGACCAATTCACCCCTCCACTTT.

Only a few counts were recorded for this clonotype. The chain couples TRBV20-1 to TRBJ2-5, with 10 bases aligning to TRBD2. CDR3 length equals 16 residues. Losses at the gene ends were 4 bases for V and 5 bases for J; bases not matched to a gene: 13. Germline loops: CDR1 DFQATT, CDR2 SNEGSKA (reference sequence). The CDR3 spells CSAMVAGGRGRETQYF. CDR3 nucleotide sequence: TGCAGTGCTATGGTAGCGGGGGGCCGCGGGAGGGAGACCCAGTACTTC.

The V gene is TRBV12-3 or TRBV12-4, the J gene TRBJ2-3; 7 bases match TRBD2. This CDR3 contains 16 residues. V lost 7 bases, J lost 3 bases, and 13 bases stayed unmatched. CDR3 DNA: TGTGCCAGCACTGGGAGCGGGGAGGATAGAACAGATACGCAGTATTTT. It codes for CASTGSGEDRTDTQYF.

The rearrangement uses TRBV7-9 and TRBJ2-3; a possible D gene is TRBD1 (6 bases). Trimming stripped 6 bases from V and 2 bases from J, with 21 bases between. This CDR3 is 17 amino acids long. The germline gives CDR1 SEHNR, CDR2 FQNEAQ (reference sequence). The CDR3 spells CASRARGRLQATDTQYF. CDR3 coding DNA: TGTGCCAGCAGGGCCAGGGGCCGACTGCAAGCCACAGATACGCAGTATTTT.

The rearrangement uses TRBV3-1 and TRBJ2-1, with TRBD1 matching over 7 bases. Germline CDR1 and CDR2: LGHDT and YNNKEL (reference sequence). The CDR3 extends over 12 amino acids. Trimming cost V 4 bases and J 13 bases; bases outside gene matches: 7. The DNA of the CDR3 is TGTGCCAGCAGCCCCAGGGGGACAACACAGTTCTTC. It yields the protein CASSPRGTTQFF.

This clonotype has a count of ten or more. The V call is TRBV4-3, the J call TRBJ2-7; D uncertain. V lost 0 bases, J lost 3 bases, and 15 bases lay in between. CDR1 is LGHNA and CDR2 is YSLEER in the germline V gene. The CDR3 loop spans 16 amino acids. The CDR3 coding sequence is TGCGCCAGCAGCCAAGATTGGCGACCCCCCCGCTACGAGCAGTACTTC. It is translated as CASSQDWRPPRYEQYF.

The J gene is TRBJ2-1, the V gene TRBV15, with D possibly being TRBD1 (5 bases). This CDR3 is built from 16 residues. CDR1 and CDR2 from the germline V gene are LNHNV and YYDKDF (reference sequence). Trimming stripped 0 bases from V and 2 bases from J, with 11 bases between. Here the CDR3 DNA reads TGTGCCACCAGCAGAGATCTCCAGGGCACCTACAATGAGCAGTTCTTC. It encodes CATSRDLQGTYNEQFF.

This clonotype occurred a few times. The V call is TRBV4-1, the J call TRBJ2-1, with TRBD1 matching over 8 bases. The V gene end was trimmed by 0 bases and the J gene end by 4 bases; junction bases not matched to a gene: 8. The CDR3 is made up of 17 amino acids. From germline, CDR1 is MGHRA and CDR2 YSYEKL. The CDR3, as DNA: TGCGCCAGCAGCCAAGAGACAGGGGTCCTGGGGTACAATGAGCAGTTCTTC. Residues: CASSQETGVLGYNEQFF.

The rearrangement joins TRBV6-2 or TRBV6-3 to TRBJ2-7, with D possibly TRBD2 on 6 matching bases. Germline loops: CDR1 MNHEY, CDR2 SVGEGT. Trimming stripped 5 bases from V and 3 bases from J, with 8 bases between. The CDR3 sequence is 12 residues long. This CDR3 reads CASSTTSYEQYF. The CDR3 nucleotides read TGTGCCAGCAGTACGACTAGCTACGAGCAGTACTTC.

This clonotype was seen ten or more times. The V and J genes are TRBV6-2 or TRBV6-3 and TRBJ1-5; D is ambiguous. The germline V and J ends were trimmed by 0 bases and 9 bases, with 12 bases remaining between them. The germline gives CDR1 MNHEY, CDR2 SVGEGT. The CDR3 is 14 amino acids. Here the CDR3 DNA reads TGTGCCAGCAGTTACTCGGGAGGGATAAGGCCCCAGCATTTT. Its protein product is CASSYSGGIRPQHF.